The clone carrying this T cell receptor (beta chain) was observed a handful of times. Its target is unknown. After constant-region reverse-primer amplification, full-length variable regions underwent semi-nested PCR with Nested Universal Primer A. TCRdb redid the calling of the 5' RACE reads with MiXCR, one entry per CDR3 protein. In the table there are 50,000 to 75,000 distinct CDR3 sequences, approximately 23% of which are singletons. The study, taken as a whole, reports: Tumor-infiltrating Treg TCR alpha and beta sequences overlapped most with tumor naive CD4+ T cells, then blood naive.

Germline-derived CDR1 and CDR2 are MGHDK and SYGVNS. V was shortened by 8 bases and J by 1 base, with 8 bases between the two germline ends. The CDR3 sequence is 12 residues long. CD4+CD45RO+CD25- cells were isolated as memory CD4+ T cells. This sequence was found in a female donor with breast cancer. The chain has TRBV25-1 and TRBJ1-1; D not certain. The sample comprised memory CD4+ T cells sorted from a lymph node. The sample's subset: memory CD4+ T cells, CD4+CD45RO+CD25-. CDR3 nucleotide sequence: TGTGCCAGCGCATCGGCGAACACTGAAGCTTTCTTT. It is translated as CASASANTEAFF.